The present entry profiles one T cell receptor beta chain with its context. The antigen is undetermined. This entry comes from a study of cytomegalovirus exposure and HLA in healthy donors. Whole-study results and caveats: Later work found most CMV-associated TCR beta chains apparently HLA-restricted.

V was clipped by 5 bases and J by 3 bases, with 14 bases between them. The CDR3 is 15 residues long. Germline values: CDR1 MNHNS, CDR2 SASEGT. Vbeta (60) and Jbeta (13) primers were used in the PCR. Using immunoSEQ multiplex PCR, the repertoire was profiled, and TCRdb retains in-frame clones only, with some absent. The table shows more than 100,000 clones, with about three quarters occurring only once. The V gene is TRBV6-1, the J gene TRBJ2-1, with D perhaps TRBD1 (5 bases). Sequencing was performed on PBMCs. The sequence came from a woman between 25 and 40 years old in good health and CMV-seropositive. The DNA for the CDR3 is TGTGCCAGCAGTAAAAGGGGATCTGGCTACAATGAGCAGTTCTTC. It specifies CASSKRGSGYNEQFF.